These 3 T cell receptor beta chains were all obtained from the same sample, sequenced in a study of PD-L1 blockade in urothelial cancer. The time point here: pretreatment peripheral blood. Sequencing was performed with immunoSEQ multiplex PCR; in TCRdb, only in-frame clones are kept and a portion is missing. The profile shows about 52,000 clones, around 79% of them singletons. The sample in question was PBMCs, obtained around atezolizumab (anti-PD-L1) treatment. Receptors originate from a man aged 70 or older with urothelial cancer.

This clone was picked up a small number of times. The chain carries TRBV27 and TRBJ2-2; 9 positions agree with TRBD1. The CDR3 sequence is 15 residues long. CDR1 MNHEY and CDR2 SMNVEV come from the germline V gene (reference sequence). The J segment lost 6 bases and the V segment lost 5 bases, leaving 7 bases of the junction unmatched. The CDR3: CASSRRDRVAGELFF. The CDR3 DNA reads TGTGCCAGCAGTCGACGGGACAGGGTGGCCGGGGAGCTGTTTTTT.

The genes are TRBV5-4 and TRBJ1-2; D not resolved. Germline CDR1 and CDR2: SGHNT and YYREEE (reference sequence). The CDR3 runs 15 residues. Trimming left V 5 bases short and J 4 bases short, with 18 bases between. The CDR3 spells CASSPLDTGIYGYTF. The CDR3 coding sequence is TGTGCCAGCAGTCCCCTAGACACGGGGATCTATGGCTACACCTTC.

The table lists this clone with a count of one. The CDR3 DNA sequence: TGTGCCAGCAGTTTTTCAGGGGCCGTTAGCTCCTACGAGCAGTACTTC. Amino acids: CASSFSGAVSSYEQYF. The V gene is TRBV28, the J gene TRBJ2-7; the D gene is possibly TRBD1 (6 bases). The CDR3 sequence is 16 residues long. V lost 3 bases to trimming and J lost 0 bases, with 15 bases between them. Germline V gene lookup returns CDR1 MDHEN and CDR2 SYDVKM. The full variable domain, in which reference TRBV28 and TRBJ2-7 provide the parts outside the CDR3, is DVKVTQSSRYLVKRTGEKVFLECVQDMDHENMFWYRQDPGLGLRLIYFSYDVKMKEKGDIPEGYSVSREKKERFSLILESASTNQTSMYLCASSFSGAVSSYEQYFGPGTRLTVT.